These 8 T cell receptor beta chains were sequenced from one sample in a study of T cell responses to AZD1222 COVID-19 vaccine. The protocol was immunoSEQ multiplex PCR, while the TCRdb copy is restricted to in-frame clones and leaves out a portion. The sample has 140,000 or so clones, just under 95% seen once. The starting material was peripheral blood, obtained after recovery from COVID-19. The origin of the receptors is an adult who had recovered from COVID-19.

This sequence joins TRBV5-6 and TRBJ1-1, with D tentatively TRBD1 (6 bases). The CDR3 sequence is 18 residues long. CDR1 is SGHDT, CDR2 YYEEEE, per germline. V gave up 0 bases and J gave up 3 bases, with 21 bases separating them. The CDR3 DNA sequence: TGTGCCAGCAGCTTGGTTGGCAGGGGATTGCGTGGGGACACTGAAGCTTTCTTT. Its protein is CASSLVGRGLRGDTEAFF.

The DNA of the CDR3 is TGTGCCACCAGCAGAGATAGGAATAGACCCTACAATGAGCAGTTCTTC. Amino acids: CATSRDRNRPYNEQFF. The rearrangement links TRBV15 to TRBJ2-1; no firm D call. Germline-derived CDR1 and CDR2 are LNHNV and YYDKDF (reference sequence). V was clipped by 0 bases and J by 2 bases, with 11 bases between them. CDR3 length: 16 residues. The full variable domain, with the rest looked up from reference TRBV15 and TRBJ2-1, is DAMVIQNPRYQVTQFGKPVTLSCSQTLNHNVMYWYQQKSSQAPKLLFHYYDKDFNNEADTPDNFQSRRPNTSFCFLDIRSPGLGDTAMYLCATSRDRNRPYNEQFFGPGTRLTVL.

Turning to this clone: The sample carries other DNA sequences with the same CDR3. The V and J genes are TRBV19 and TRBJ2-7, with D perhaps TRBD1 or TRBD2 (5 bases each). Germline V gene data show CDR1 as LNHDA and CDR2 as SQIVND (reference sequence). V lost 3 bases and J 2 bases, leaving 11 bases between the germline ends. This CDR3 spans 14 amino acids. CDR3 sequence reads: CASSIGTGTYEQYF. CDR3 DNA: TGTGCCAGTAGTATCGGGACGGGGACCTACGAGCAGTACTTC.

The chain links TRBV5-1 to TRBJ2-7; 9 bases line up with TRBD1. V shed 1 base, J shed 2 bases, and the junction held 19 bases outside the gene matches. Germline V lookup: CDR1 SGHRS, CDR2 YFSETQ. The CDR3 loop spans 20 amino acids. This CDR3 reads CASSLWDRETGFPSPYEQYF. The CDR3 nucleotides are TGCGCCAGCAGCTTGTGGGACAGGGAGACGGGCTTCCCCTCGCCCTACGAGCAGTACTTC.

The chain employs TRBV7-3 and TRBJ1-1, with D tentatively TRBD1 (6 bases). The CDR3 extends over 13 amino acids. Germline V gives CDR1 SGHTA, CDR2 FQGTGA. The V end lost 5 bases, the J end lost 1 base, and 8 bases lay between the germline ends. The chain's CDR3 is CASSVQGNTEAFF. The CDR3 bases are TGTGCCAGCAGCGTACAGGGGAACACTGAAGCTTTCTTT. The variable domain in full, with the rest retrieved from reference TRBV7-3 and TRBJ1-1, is GAGVSQTPSNKVTEKGKYVELRCDPISGHTALYWYRQSLGQGPEFLIYFQGTGAADDSGLPNDRFFAVRPEGSVSTLKIQRTERGDSAVYLCASSVQGNTEAFFGQGTRLTVV.

As DNA, the CDR3 is TGCGCCAGCAGCCAAGGATTTAGGACTAGCGGGAGGGTAATGCAGTTCTTC. It encodes CASSQGFRTSGRVMQFF. The V gene is TRBV4-1, the J gene TRBJ2-1, with TRBD2 matching 15 bases. Germline V gene lookup returns CDR1 MGHRA and CDR2 YSYEKL. This CDR3 contains 17 residues. The V segment lost 1 base and the J segment 12 bases; nucleotides outside the gene matches: 10.

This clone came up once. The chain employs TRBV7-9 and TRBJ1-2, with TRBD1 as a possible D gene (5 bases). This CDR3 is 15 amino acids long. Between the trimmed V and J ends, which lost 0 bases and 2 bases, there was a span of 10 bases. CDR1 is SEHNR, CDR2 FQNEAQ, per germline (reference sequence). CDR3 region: CASSLAGQLNYGYTF. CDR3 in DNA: TGTGCCAGCAGCTTAGCGGGGCAGCTCAACTATGGCTACACCTTC.

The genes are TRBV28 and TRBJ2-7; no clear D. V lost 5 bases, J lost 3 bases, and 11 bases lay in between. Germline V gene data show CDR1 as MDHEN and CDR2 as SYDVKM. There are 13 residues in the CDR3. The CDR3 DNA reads TGTGCCAGCAGTACTTCCCATGGCTACGAGCAGTACTTC. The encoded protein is CASSTSHGYEQYF. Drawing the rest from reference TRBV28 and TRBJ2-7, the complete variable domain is DVKVTQSSRYLVKRTGEKVFLECVQDMDHENMFWYRQDPGLGLRLIYFSYDVKMKEKGDIPEGYSVSREKKERFSLILESASTNQTSMYLCASSTSHGYEQYFGPGTRLTVT.